Sequencing of this TCR beta chain was carried out in a study of T cell responses to AZD1222 COVID-19 vaccine. V was trimmed by 0 bases and J by 4 bases, leaving 7 bases between them. The CDR3 is 13 residues long. The germline CDR1 and CDR2 sequences are SGHRS and YFSETQ. In regard to this clone: Antigen specificity is unknown.

Assay used: immunoSEQ multiplex PCR; TCRdb lists only in-frame clones, some missing. The table has over 130,000 clones, 94% seen once. Study-level points and caveats: Just a handful of AZD1222 recipients tested seropositive at baseline. Spike-specific TCR depth and breadth grew after two AZD1222 doses.

This receptor was identified in an adult in good health. Sequenced material: peripheral blood, taken on day 0 of AZD1222 vaccination. The V and J genes are TRBV5-1 and TRBJ1-2; D unresolved. The CDR3 DNA is TGCGCCAGCAGCTTGGGAGAAGGCTATGGCTACACCTTC. This encodes CASSLGEGYGYTF.